The rows below give T cell receptor beta chains drawn from one sample of a study of blood T cell repertoires in COVID-19. Repertoires were generated with immunoSEQ multiplex PCR, while TCRdb's copy carries only in-frame clones and drops some. The sample carries 450,000 to 500,000 clones, around 85% recorded once. Material: peripheral blood. These receptors all stem from a human donor in a cohort sampled during active COVID-19. CDR3s include the opening cysteine and the closing phenylalanine or tryptophan. D genes are given only for firm matches. Rows may omit the clone size; those that give it use once, few, many or a size class.

v_call,j_call,d_call,clone_size,cdr3_aa,cdr3_nt
TRBV12-3/TRBV12-4,TRBJ1-6,.,.,CASSPGVGPLHF,TGTGCCAGCAGCCCAGGGGTAGGACCCCTCCACTTT
TRBV28,TRBJ1-5,TRBD1,once,CASSDTQQGNQPQHF,TGTGCCAGCAGTGATACCCAACAGGGGAACCAGCCCCAGCATTTT
TRBV28,TRBJ2-1,.,few,CASSLYQGRYEQFF,TGTGCCAGCAGTTTATACCAGGGTAGATATGAGCAGTTCTTC
TRBV7-3,TRBJ1-1,.,.,CASSQEGNTEAFF,TGTGCCAGCAGCCAAGAGGGGAACACTGAAGCTTTCTTT
TRBV19,TRBJ1-4,.,.,CASSPRRSTSTNEKLFF,TGTGCCAGTAGTCCTCGTCGAAGTACTTCAACTAATGAAAAACTGTTTTTT
TRBV18,TRBJ1-1,.,.,CASSPTAGGAEAFF,TGTGCCAGCTCACCGACAGCGGGAGGTGCTGAAGCTTTCTTT
TRBV9,TRBJ2-2,.,.,CASETGSNTGELFF,TGTGCCAGCGAGACAGGTTCTAACACCGGGGAGCTGTTTTTT
TRBV28,TRBJ2-1,TRBD1,.,CASGRDRRFDEQFF,TGTGCCAGCGGCCGGGACAGGAGATTCGATGAGCAGTTCTTC
TRBV10-1,TRBJ1-1,TRBD1,.,CASSGDSNTEAFF,TGCGCCAGCAGTGGGGACAGTAACACTGAAGCTTTCTTT
TRBV5-1,TRBJ2-1,TRBD1,.,CASSFNRDRGRGEQFF,TGCGCCAGCAGCTTCAACCGGGACAGGGGGCGTGGTGAGCAGTTCTTC
TRBV30,TRBJ2-1,TRBD2,.,CAWTSGQLGNEQFF,TGTGCCTGGACTAGCGGCCAGTTGGGCAATGAGCAGTTCTTC
TRBV18,TRBJ2-2,.,.,CASSPFATGNTGELFF,TGTGCCAGCTCACCGTTTGCTACAGGGAACACCGGGGAGCTGTTTTTT
TRBV7-2,TRBJ2-7,TRBD1,.,CASSLDRGLYEQYF,TGTGCCAGCAGCTTGGACAGGGGTCTCTACGAGCAGTACTTC
TRBV9,TRBJ1-1,.,.,CASSVVRNTEAFF,TGTGCCAGCAGCGTGGTGAGGAACACTGAAGCTTTCTTT
TRBV5-6,TRBJ2-7,.,.,CASSGHGSSYEQYF,TGTGCCAGCAGCGGACACGGGAGCTCCTACGAGCAGTACTTC
TRBV2,TRBJ2-3,.,.,CASAGLDTDTQYF,TGTGCCAGCGCGGGTCTAGACACAGATACGCAGTATTTT
TRBV19,TRBJ1-2,TRBD1,once,CASSIDGTGVYYTF,TGTGCCAGTAGTATAGACGGGACAGGGGTTTACTACACCTTC
TRBV10-3,TRBJ1-1,.,.,CAISERGRGNTEAFF,TGTGCCATCAGTGAGCGAGGGAGGGGGAACACTGAAGCTTTCTTT
TRBV19,TRBJ1-2,.,once,CASTQARGNYGYTF,TGTGCCAGTACCCAAGCCCGGGGGAACTATGGCTACACCTTC
TRBV30,TRBJ1-6,.,.,CAWTGQRESPLHF,TGTGCCTGGACCGGACAGCGGGAATCACCCCTCCACTTT
TRBV12-3/TRBV12-4,TRBJ2-1,.,.,CASSLNWGEQFF,TGTGCCAGCAGTTTAAATTGGGGCGAGCAGTTCTTC
TRBV5-1,TRBJ1-1,.,.,CASSSRYSSGYGTEAFF,TGCGCCAGCAGCTCTCGGTATTCGAGCGGGTATGGCACTGAAGCTTTCTTT
TRBV14,TRBJ1-2,.,once,CASSQDSYYGYTF,TGTGCCAGCAGCCAAGATAGTTACTATGGCTACACCTTC
TRBV2,TRBJ1-5,TRBD1,.,CATQTGGGQGTAQHF,TGTGCCACCCAGACAGGGGGCGGCCAGGGTACAGCCCAGCATTTT
TRBV28,TRBJ1-5,.,.,CASSYINQPQHF,TGTGCCAGCAGTTACATCAATCAGCCCCAGCATTTT
TRBV7-3,TRBJ2-1,.,.,CASSSLTSGSSYNEQFF,TGTGCCAGCAGCTCCTTGACTAGTGGGAGCTCCTACAATGAGCAGTTCTTC
TRBV9,TRBJ2-2,.,.,CASSVALAATGELFF,TGTGCCAGCAGCGTAGCACTAGCAGCCACCGGGGAGCTGTTTTTT
TRBV5-1,TRBJ2-5,.,.,CASSGRAQETQYF,TGCGCCAGCAGTGGCCGTGCCCAAGAGACCCAGTACTTC
TRBV18,TRBJ1-2,TRBD1,.,CASSTGQGYGYTF,TGTGCCAGCTCAACGGGACAGGGTTATGGCTACACCTTC
TRBV29-1,TRBJ2-7,TRBD2,.,CSALAGDYYEQYF,TGCAGCGCCTTAGCGGGAGACTACTACGAGCAGTACTTC
TRBV6-1,TRBJ1-2,TRBD1,.,CASSETGTVYGYTF,TGTGCCAGCAGTGAAACAGGGACAGTCTATGGCTACACCTTC
TRBV2,TRBJ2-7,TRBD2,.,CASSALHALAGQDYEQYF,TGTGCCAGCAGTGCGCTCCACGCCCTAGCGGGTCAGGACTACGAGCAGTACTTC
TRBV7-3,TRBJ2-1,TRBD1,.,CASSYRGPYNEQFF,TGTGCCAGCAGCTACAGGGGGCCCTACAATGAGCAGTTCTTC
TRBV19,TRBJ2-3,TRBD2,.,CASSLGLAGDTDTQYF,TGTGCCAGTAGCCTTGGACTAGCGGGGGACACAGATACGCAGTATTTT
TRBV19,TRBJ1-1,.,many,CASSYSGFGVEAFF,TGTGCCAGTAGTTATTCAGGGTTTGGGGTTGAAGCTTTCTTT
TRBV2,TRBJ2-1,TRBD2,once,CASSGHSGKVDSYNEQFF,TGTGCCAGCAGTGGTCATAGCGGGAAAGTGGACTCCTACAATGAGCAGTTCTTC
TRBV12-3/TRBV12-4,TRBJ1-2,.,.,CASSLEGADHTF,TGTGCCAGCAGTTTGGAGGGCGCAGACCACACCTTC
TRBV29-1,TRBJ2-2,TRBD2,.,CSVGPSGTGELFF,TGCAGCGTGGGGCCTAGCGGCACCGGGGAGCTGTTTTTT
TRBV2,TRBJ1-1,.,.,CATHNQFNSEAFF,TGTGCCACACACAACCAATTTAACAGTGAAGCTTTCTTT
TRBV9,TRBJ1-5,.,few,CASSLAGNQPQHF,TGTGCCAGCAGCCTGGCCGGCAATCAGCCCCAGCATTTT
TRBV2,TRBJ2-6,TRBD1,.,CASSAQGAGANVLTF,TGTGCCAGCAGTGCACAGGGGGCTGGGGCCAACGTCCTGACTTTC
TRBV5-1,TRBJ2-1,TRBD2,.,CASSSATSGRATEQFF,TGCGCCAGCAGCTCCGCTACTAGCGGGAGGGCCACTGAGCAGTTCTTC
TRBV18,TRBJ2-1,.,.,CASSLGARGTGEGYYEQFF,TGTGCCAGCTCACTGGGGGCGAGGGGGACCGGAGAGGGCTACTATGAGCAGTTCTTC
TRBV24-1,TRBJ2-7,TRBD2,once,CATSDSGTSGSREQYF,TGTGCCACCAGTGATTCAGGAACTAGCGGGAGCCGCGAGCAGTACTTC
TRBV30,TRBJ1-6,.,.,CAWRTRDTYNSPLHF,TGTGCCTGGAGGACCCGGGACACATATAATTCACCCCTCCACTTT
TRBV6-2/TRBV6-3,TRBJ2-3,TRBD2,.,CASSSGLAGTDTQYF,TGTGCCAGCAGTTCGGGACTAGCGGGGACAGATACGCAGTATTTT
TRBV6-6,TRBJ1-5,TRBD1,.,CASSRDSYSNQPQHF,TGTGCCAGCAGCCGGGACAGTTATAGCAATCAGCCCCAGCATTTT
TRBV19,TRBJ1-5,.,once,CASSIEGTNQPQHF,TGTGCCAGTAGTATTGAGGGAACCAATCAGCCCCAGCATTTT
TRBV5-1,TRBJ2-5,TRBD2,.,CASSLDLAGVEETQYF,TGCGCCAGCAGCTTAGATCTAGCGGGAGTGGAGGAGACCCAGTACTTC
TRBV3-1/TRBV3-2,TRBJ1-2,.,.,CASSHGGGDGYTF,TGTGCCAGCAGCCACGGAGGGGGGGATGGCTACACCTTC
TRBV4-3,TRBJ2-3,.,.,CASSQDRVGTDTQYF,TGCGCCAGCAGCCAAGACAGGGTCGGCACAGATACGCAGTATTTT
TRBV7-9,TRBJ1-1,.,.,CASSLTGANTEAFF,TGTGCCAGCAGCTTAACGGGAGCCAACACTGAAGCTTTCTTT
TRBV7-3,TRBJ2-7,.,.,CASSTVRANEQYF,TGTGCCAGCAGCACCGTGAGGGCCAACGAGCAGTACTTC
TRBV19,TRBJ2-7,.,.,CASSLRPGTQKYEQYF,TGTGCCAGTAGTCTTCGCCCCGGGACACAGAAATACGAGCAGTACTTC
TRBV11-3,TRBJ2-1,TRBD2,.,CASSSARLAGFDEQFF,TGTGCCAGCAGCTCCGCCCGACTAGCGGGGTTCGATGAGCAGTTCTTC
TRBV27,TRBJ1-1,TRBD1,many,CASSSIGQGAAEAFF,TGTGCCAGCAGTTCCATAGGACAGGGGGCCGCTGAAGCTTTCTTT
TRBV4-3,TRBJ2-1,TRBD2,.,CASSPLAGGTSEQFF,TGCGCCAGCAGCCCACTAGCGGGAGGAACGAGTGAGCAGTTCTTC